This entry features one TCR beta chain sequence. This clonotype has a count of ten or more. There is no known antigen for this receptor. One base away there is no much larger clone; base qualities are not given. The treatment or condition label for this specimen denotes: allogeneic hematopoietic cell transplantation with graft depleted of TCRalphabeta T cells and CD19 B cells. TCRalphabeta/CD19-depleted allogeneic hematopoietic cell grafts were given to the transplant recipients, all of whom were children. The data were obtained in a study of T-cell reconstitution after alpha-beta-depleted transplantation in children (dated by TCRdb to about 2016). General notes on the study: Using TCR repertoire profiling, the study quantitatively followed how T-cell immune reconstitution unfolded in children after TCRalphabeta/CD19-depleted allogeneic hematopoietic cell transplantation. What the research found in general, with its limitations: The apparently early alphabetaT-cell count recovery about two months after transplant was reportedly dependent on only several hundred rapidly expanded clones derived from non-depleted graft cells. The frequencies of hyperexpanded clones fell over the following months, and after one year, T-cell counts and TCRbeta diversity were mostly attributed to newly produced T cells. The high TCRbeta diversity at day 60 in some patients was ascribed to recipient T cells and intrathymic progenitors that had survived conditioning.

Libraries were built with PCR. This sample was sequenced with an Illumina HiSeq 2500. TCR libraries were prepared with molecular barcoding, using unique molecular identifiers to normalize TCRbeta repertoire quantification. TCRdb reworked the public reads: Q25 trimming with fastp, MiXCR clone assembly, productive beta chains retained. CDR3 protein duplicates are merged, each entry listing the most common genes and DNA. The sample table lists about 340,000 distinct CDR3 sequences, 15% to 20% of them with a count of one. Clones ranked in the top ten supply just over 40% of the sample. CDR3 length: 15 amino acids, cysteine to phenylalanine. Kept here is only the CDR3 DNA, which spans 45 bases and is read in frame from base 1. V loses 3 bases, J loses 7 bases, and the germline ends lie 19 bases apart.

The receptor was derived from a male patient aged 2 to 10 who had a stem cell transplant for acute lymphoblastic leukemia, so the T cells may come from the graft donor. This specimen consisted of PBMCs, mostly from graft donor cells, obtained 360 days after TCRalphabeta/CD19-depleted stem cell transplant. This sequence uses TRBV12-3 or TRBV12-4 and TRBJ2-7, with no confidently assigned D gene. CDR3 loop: CASSLRQKPWKEQYF. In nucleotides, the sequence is TGTGCCAGCAGTTTGAGGCAGAAGCCATGGAAGGAGCAGTACTTC.